The T cell receptor beta chain under discussion was sequenced for a study of cytomegalovirus exposure and HLA in healthy donors. Broader study findings: In vitro assays verified that three CMV-associated chains recognized CMV antigens specifically. The investigators catalogued 150 to 200 TCR beta chains as cytomegalovirus-associated.

A note on this clone: Antigen: not known.

Clones were read by immunoSEQ multiplex PCR, and TCRdb kept only the in-frame ones, dropping some. The repertoire holds hundreds of thousands of clones, with 80% to 90% as singletons. V dropped 9 bases and J dropped 4 bases, with 18 bases sitting between them. Per the germline V gene, CDR1 is LNHDA and CDR2 is SQIVND (reference sequence). The CDR3 is 15 amino acids. The receptor comes from a woman between 18 and 29 years old in good health and CMV-seropositive. The V call is TRBV19, the J call TRBJ1-4; D gene ambiguous. Source material: PBMCs. CDR3 in amino acids: CASGGRGGNNEKLFF. CDR3 in DNA: TGTGCCAGCGGTGGTCGGGGTGGGAATAATGAAAAACTGTTTTTT.